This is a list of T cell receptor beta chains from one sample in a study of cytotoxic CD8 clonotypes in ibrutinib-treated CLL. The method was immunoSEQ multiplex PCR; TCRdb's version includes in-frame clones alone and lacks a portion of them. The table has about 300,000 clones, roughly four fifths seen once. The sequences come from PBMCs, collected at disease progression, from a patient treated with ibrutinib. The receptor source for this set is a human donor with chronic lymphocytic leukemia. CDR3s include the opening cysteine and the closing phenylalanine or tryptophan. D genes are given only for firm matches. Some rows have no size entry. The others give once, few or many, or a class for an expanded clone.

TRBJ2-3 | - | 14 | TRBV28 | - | TGTGCCAGCAGTCCGACAAGTCCCTTAGATACGCAGTATTTT | CASSPTSPLDTQYF
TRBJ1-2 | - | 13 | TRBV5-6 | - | TGTGCCAGCACCCCCAGGGTTAACTATGGCTACACCTTC | CASTPRVNYGYTF
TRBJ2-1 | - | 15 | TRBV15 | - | TGTGCCACCAGCCCGACCCTGAGCTCCTACAATGAGCAGTTCTTC | CATSPTLSSYNEQFF
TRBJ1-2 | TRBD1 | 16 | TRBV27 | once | TGTGCCAGCTGGGGGGCCCTCAAGGGGGCGTTAGGTGGCTACACCTTC | CASWGALKGALGGYTF
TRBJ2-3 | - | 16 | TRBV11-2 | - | TGTGCCAGCAGCTTAGGGCTATCCTTTAGCACAGATACGCAGTATTTT | CASSLGLSFSTDTQYF
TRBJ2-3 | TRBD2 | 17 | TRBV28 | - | TGTGCCAGCAGTCCCTCAGGGACTAGCGGGGGCACAGATACGCAGTATTTT | CASSPSGTSGGTDTQYF
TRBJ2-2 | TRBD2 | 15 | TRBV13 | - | TGTGCCAGCAGCAAGCGGGGGGAGGTCACCGGGGAGCTGTTTTTT | CASSKRGEVTGELFF
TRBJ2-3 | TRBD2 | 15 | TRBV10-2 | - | TGCGCCAGCAGTGTAACGGGGGGGTCCCCAGATACGCAGTATTTT | CASSVTGGSPDTQYF
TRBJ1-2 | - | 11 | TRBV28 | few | TGTGCCAGCAAAGGGGCGGGTGGCTACACCTTC | CASKGAGGYTF
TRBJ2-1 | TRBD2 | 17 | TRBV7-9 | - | TGTGCCAGCACCCGACTAGCGGGAGGGCGGTCCTACAATGAGCAGTTCTTC | CASTRLAGGRSYNEQFF
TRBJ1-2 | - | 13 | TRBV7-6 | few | TGTGCCAGCAGCCCGCAGGGGAGCTATGGCTACACCTTC | CASSPQGSYGYTF
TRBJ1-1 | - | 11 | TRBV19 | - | TGTGCCAGTAGTATAGGGTATGAAGCTTTCTTT | CASSIGYEAFF
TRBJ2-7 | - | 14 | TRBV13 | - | TGTGCCAGCAGCGGGAGTCCCAAATACTACGAGCAGTACTTC | CASSGSPKYYEQYF
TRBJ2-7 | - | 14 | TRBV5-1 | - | TGCGCCAGCAGCTTCCGGCAGGGTTCCTACGAGCAGTACTTC | CASSFRQGSYEQYF
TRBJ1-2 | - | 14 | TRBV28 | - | TGTGCCAGCAGTTCCCGGGACACATCTTATGGCTACACCTTC | CASSSRDTSYGYTF
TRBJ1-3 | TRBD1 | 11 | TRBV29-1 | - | TGCAGCGGGGACAGAGGAAACACCATATATTTT | CSGDRGNTIYF
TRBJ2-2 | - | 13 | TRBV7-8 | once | TGTGCCAGCAGCACACGGGAAGGGGGGGAGCTGTTTTTT | CASSTREGGELFF
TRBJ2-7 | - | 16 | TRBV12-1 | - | - | CASSFFAGGSSYEQYF
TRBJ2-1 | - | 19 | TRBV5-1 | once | TGCGCCAGCAGCGGTCAATCTTGGGCAGTCATTAGCTCCTACAATGAGCAGTTCTTC | CASSGQSWAVISSYNEQFF
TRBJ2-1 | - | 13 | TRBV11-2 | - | TGTGCCAGCAAATCCGGGGACGTGGATGAGCAGTTCTTC | CASKSGDVDEQFF
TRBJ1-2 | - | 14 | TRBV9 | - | TGTGCCAGCAGTCGTAAGACAGAGTACTATGGCTACACCTTC | CASSRKTEYYGYTF
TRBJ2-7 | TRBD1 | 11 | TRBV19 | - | TGTGCCACCGGGACAGCCTACGAGCAGTACTTC | CATGTAYEQYF
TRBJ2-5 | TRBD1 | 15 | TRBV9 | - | TGTGCCAGCAGCGTTGAGGGGACAGGGCGAGAGACCCAGTACTTC | CASSVEGTGRETQYF
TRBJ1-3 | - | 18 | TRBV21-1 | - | TGTGCCAGCAGCCCAATGAAGACACATAGAAACTCTGGAAACACCATATATTTT | CASSPMKTHRNSGNTIYF
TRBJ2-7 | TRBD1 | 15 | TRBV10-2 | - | TGCGCCAGCAGTGAACCCGACAGGGTCCTACGCGAGCAGTACTTC | CASSEPDRVLREQYF
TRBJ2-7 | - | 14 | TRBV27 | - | - | CASSFLAGAYEQYF
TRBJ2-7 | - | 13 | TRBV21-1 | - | TGTGCCAGCAGCAAAGGACAGGGAAACGAGCAGTACTTC | CASSKGQGNEQYF
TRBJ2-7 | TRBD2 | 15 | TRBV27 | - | TGTGCCAGCAGTTCACCGGGACTAGCGGGAGACGAGCAGTACTTC | CASSSPGLAGDEQYF
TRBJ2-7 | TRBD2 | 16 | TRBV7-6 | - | TGTGCCAGCAGCTTATTGACGGGACTAAGCTCCTACGAGCAGTACTTC | CASSLLTGLSSYEQYF
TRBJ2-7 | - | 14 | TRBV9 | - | TGTGCCAGCAGCGTAGCCCAGGGGGGCTACGAGCAGTACTTC | CASSVAQGGYEQYF
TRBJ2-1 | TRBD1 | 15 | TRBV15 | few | TGTGCCACCAGCAGAGGTGGACAGGGTTCGAATGAGCAGTTCTTC | CATSRGGQGSNEQFF
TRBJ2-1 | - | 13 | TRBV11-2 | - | TGTGCCAGCAGCCGGGACCTGTACAATGAGCAGTTCTTC | CASSRDLYNEQFF
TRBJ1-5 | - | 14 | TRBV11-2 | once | TGTGCCAGCAGCTTTCTGGGGCACAATCAGCCCCAGCATTTT | CASSFLGHNQPQHF
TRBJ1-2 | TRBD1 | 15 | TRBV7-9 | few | TGTGCCAGCAGCTTAGGGACAGGAGACAACTATGGCTACACCTTC | CASSLGTGDNYGYTF
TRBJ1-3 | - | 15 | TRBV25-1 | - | TGTGCCAGCAGTGAGCATCCTCTCGGTGGAAACACCATATATTTT | CASSEHPLGGNTIYF
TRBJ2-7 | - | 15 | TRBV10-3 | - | TGTGCCATCAGGACCACCGGGACCCTGGCCCACGAGCAGTACTTC | CAIRTTGTLAHEQYF
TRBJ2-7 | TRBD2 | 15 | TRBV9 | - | TGTGCCAGCAGCGTAGAGGCTAGCGGGAATGTCGAGCAGTACTTC | CASSVEASGNVEQYF
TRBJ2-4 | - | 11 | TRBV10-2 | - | TGCGCCAGCAGTGAGAGGGGCATTCAGTACTTC | CASSERGIQYF
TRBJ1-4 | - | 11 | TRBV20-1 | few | TGCAGTGCTAGAGAGAGAGAAAAACTGTTTTTT | CSAREREKLFF
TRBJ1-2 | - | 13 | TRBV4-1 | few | TGCGCCAGCAGCCACCGGACAGACTATGGCTACACCTTC | CASSHRTDYGYTF
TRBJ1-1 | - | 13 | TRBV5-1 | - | TGCGCCAGCAGCTTGGGGGATTACACTGAAGCTTTCTTT | CASSLGDYTEAFF
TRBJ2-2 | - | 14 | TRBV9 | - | TGTGCCAGCAGCGTAGAAATGATGACCGGGGAGCTGTTTTTT | CASSVEMMTGELFF
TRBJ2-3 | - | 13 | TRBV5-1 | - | TGCGCCAGCAGCTACGGGGGAGCAGATACGCAGTATTTT | CASSYGGADTQYF
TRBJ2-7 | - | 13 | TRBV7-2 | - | TGTGCCAGCAGCTTGGGCATAGAATACGAGCAGTACTTC | CASSLGIEYEQYF
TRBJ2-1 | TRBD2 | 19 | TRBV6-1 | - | TGTGCCAGCAGTGAAAGGTCATGTAGGACTAGCGGGTATTTGTGTGAGCAGTTCTTC | CASSERSCRTSGYLCEQFF